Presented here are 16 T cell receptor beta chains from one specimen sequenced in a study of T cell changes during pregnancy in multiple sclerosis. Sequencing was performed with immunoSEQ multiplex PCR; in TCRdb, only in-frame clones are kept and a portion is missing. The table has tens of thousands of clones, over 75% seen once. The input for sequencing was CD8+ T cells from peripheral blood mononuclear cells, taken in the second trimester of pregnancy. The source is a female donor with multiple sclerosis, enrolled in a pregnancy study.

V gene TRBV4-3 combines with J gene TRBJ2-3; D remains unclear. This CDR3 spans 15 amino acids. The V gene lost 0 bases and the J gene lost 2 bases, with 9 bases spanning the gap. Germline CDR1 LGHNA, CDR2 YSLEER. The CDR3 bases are TGCGCCAGCAGCCAAGATGGAGTCTACACAGATACGCAGTATTTT. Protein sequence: CASSQDGVYTDTQYF.

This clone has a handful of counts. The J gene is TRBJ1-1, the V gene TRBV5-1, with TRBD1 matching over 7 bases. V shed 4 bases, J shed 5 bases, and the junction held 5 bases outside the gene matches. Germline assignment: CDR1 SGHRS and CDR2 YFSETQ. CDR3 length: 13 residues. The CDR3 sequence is CASSQTGYTEAFF. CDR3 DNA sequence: TGCGCCAGCAGCCAGACAGGGTATACTGAAGCTTTCTTT.

DNA for the CDR3: TGTGCCAGCAGTTTCCCTAGACTAGCGGGGACCTACAATGAGCAGTTCTTC. Translating it yields CASSFPRLAGTYNEQFF. The gene calls are TRBV28 and TRBJ2-1; TRBD2 matches at 11 bases. The ends lost 3 bases at V and 2 bases at J; junction bases unmatched: 6. This CDR3 spans 17 amino acids. Germline V gene lookup returns CDR1 MDHEN and CDR2 SYDVKM.

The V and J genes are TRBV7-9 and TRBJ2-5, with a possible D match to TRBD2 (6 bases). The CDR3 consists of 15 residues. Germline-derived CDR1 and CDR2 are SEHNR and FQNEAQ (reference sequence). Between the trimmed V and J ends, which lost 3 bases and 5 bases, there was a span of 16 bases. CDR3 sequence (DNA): TGTGCCAGCAGCTTCCAGACTAGTTCTACCGAGACCCAGTACTTC. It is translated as CASSFQTSSTETQYF.

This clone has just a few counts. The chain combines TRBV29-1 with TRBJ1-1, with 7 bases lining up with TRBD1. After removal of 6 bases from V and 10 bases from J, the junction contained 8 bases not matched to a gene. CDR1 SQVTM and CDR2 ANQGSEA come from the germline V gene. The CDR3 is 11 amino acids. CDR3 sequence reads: CSVETGLGAFF. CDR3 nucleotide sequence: TGCAGCGTAGAGACAGGGTTGGGAGCTTTCTTT. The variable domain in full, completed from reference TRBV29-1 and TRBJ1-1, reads SAVISQKPSRDICQRGTSLTIQCQVDSQVTMMFWYRQQPGQSLTLIATANQGSEATYESGFVIDKFPISRPNLTFSTLTVSNMSPEDSSIYLCSVETGLGAFFGQGTRLTVV.

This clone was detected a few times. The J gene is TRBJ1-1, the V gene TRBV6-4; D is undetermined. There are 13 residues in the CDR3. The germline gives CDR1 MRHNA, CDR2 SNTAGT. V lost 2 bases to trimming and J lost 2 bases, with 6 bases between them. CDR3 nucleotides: TGTGCCAGCAGTGACAGCTCTAACACTGAAGCTTTCTTT. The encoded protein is CASSDSSNTEAFF.

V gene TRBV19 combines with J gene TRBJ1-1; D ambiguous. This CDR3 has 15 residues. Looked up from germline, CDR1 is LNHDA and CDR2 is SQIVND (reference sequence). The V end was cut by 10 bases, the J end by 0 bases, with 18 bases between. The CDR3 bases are TGTGCCACCAGAGGTTGGGAGAAGATGAACACTGAAGCTTTCTTT. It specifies CATRGWEKMNTEAFF.

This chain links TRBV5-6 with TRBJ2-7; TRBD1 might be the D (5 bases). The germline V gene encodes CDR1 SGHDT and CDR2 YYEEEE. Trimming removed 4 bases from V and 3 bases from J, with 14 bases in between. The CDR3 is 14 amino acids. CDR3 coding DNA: TGTGCCAGCAGCATACTGCTCAGGGTCTACGAGCAGTACTTC. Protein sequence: CASSILLRVYEQYF.

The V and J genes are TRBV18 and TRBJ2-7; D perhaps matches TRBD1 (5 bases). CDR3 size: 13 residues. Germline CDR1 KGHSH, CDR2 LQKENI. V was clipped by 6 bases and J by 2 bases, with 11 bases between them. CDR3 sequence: CASSPDTTYEQYF. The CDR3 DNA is TGTGCCAGCTCCCCGGACACCACCTACGAGCAGTACTTC.

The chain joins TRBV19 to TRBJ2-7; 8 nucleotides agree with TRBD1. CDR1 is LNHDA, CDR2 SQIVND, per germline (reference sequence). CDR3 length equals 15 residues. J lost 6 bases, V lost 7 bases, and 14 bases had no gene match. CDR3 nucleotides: TGTGCCAGTATCGGCGGGACAGGCCGCGTTTCCGAGCAGTACTTC. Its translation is CASIGGTGRVSEQYF.

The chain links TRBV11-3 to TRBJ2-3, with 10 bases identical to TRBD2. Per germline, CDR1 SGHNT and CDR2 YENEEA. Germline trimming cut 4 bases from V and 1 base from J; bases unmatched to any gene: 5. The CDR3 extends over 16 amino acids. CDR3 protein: CASSSLAGDGTDTQYF. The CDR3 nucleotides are TGTGCCAGCAGCTCTCTAGCGGGAGACGGCACAGATACGCAGTATTTT.

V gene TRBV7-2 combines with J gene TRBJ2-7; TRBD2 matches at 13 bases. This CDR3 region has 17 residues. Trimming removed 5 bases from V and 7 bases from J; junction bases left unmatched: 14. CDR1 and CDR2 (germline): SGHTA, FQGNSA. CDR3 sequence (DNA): TGTGCCAGCAGCCCCTGGACTAGCGGGAGTGACTTTGGGGAGCAGTACTTC. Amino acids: CASSPWTSGSDFGEQYF.

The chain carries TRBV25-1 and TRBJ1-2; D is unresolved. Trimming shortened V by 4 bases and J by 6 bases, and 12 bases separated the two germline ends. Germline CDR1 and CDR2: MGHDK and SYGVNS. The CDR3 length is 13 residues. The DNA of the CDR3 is TGTGCCAGCAGTGTCGCCAGGAACGATGGCTACACCTTC. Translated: CASSVARNDGYTF.

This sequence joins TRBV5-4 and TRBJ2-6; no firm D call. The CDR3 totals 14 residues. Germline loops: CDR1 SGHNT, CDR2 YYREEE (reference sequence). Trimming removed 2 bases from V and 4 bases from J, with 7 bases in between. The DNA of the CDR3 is TGTGCCAGCAGCTTATCTAGGGGGGCCAACGTCCTGACTTTC. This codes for CASSLSRGANVLTF.

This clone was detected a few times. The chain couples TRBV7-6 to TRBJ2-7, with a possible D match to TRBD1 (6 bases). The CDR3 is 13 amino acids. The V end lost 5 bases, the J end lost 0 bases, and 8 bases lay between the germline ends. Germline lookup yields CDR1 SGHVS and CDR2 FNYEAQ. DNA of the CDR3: TGTGCCAGCAGCCCGGACAGCTCCTACGAGCAGTACTTC. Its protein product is CASSPDSSYEQYF.

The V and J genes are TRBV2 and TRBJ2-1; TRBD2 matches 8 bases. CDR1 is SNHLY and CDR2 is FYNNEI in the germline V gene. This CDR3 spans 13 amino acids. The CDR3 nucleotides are TGTGCTACCGGGAGGGAGTCCTACAATGAGCAGTTCTTC. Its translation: CATGRESYNEQFF.